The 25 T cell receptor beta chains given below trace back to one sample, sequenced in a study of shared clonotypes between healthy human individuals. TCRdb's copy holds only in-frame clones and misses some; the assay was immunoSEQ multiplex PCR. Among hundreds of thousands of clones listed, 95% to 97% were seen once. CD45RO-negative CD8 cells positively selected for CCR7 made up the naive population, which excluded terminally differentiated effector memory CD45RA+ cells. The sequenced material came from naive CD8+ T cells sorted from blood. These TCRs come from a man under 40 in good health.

CDR3 amino acids: CASSQDEYQPQHF. CDR3 in DNA: TGCGCCAGCAGCCAAGATGAGTATCAGCCCCAGCATTTT. The chain recombines TRBV4-1 with TRBJ1-5; D not certain. There are 13 residues in the CDR3. Germline-derived CDR1 and CDR2 are MGHRA and YSYEKL. The germline V and J ends were trimmed by 0 bases and 5 bases, with 5 bases remaining between them.

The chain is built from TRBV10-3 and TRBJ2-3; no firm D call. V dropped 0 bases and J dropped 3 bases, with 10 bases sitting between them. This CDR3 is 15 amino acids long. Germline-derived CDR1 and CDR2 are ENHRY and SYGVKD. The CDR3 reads CAISESRGFTDTQYF. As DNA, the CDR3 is TGTGCCATCAGTGAGTCACGCGGATTTACAGATACGCAGTATTTT.

CDR3 residues: CSPGLAGATDTQYF. CDR3 DNA: TGCAGCCCCGGGCTAGCGGGAGCGACAGATACGCAGTATTTT. The J gene is TRBJ2-3, the V gene TRBV29-1, with 10 nucleotides matching TRBD2. Germline assignment: CDR1 SQVTM and CDR2 ANQGSEA. V lost 8 bases to trimming and J lost 3 bases; unmatched junction nucleotides: 8. The CDR3 covers 14 residues.

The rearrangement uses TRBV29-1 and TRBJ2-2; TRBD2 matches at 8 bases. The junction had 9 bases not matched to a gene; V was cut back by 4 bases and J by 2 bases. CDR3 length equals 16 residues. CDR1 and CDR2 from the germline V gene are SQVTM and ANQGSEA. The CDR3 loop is CSVVFGGRQNTGELFF. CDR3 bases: TGCAGCGTTGTTTTCGGCGGGAGGCAAAACACCGGGGAGCTGTTTTTT.

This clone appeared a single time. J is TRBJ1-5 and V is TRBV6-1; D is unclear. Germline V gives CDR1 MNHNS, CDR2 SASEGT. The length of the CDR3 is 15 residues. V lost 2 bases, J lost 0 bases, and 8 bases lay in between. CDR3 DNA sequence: TGTGCCAGCAGTGAAATTGGTGATAGCAATCAGCCCCAGCATTTT. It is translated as CASSEIGDSNQPQHF.

CDR3 region: CASSLASGNTGELFF. The CDR3 DNA reads TGCGCCAGCAGCTTGGCTAGCGGGAACACCGGGGAGCTGTTTTTT. The rearrangement joins TRBV5-1 to TRBJ2-2, with 7 bases that match TRBD2. This CDR3 spans 15 amino acids. Germline loops: CDR1 SGHRS, CDR2 YFSETQ. After removal of 0 bases from V and 1 base from J, the junction contained 0 bases not matched to a gene.

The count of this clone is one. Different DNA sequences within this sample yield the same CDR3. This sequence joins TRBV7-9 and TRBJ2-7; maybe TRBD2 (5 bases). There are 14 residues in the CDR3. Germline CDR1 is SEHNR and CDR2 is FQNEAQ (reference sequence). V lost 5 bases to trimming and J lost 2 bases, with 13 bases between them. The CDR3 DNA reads TGTGCCAGCAGCCTGGTTGTGCGGGCCTACGAGCAGTACTTC. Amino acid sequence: CASSLVVRAYEQYF.

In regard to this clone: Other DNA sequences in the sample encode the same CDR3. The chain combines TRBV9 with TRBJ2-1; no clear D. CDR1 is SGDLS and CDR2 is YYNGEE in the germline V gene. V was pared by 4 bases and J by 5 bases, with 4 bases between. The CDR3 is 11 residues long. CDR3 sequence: CASSQNNEQFF. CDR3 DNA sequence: TGTGCCAGCAGCCAGAACAATGAGCAGTTCTTC.

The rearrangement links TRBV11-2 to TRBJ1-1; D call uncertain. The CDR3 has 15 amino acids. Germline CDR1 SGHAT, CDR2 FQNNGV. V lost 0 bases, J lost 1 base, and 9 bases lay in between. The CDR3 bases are TGTGCCAGCAGCTTAGAGTTCAGACAGAACACTGAAGCTTTCTTT. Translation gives CASSLEFRQNTEAFF.

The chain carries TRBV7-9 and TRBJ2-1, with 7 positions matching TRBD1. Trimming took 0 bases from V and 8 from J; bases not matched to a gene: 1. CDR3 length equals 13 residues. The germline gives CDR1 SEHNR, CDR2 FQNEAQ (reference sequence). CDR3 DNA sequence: TGTGCCAGCAGCTTAGCGGGGACAGATGAGCAGTTCTTC. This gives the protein CASSLAGTDEQFF.

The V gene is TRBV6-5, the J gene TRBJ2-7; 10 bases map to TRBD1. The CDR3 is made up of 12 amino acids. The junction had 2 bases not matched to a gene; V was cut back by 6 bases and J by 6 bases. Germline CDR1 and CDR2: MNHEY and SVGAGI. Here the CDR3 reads CASSRDRGEQYF. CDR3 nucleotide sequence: TGTGCCAGCAGCCGGGACAGGGGCGAGCAGTACTTC.

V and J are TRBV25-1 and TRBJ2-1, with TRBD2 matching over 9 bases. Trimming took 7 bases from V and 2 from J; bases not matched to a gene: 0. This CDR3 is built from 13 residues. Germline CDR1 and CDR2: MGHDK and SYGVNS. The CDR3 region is CASIAGAYNEQFF. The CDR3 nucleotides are TGTGCCAGCATAGCGGGAGCCTACAATGAGCAGTTCTTC.

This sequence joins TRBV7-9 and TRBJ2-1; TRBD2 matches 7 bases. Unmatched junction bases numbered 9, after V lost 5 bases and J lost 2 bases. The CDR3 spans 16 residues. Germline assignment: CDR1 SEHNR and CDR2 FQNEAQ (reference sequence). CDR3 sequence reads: CASSNEIAGPYNEQFF. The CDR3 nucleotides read TGTGCCAGCAGCAATGAAATAGCGGGTCCCTACAATGAGCAGTTCTTC.

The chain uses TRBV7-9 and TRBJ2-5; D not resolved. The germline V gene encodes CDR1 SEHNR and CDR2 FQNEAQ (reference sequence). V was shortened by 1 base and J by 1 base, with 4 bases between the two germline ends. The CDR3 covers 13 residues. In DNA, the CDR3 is TGTGCCAGCAGCTTAGGGGCCCAAGAGACCCAGTACTTC. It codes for CASSLGAQETQYF.

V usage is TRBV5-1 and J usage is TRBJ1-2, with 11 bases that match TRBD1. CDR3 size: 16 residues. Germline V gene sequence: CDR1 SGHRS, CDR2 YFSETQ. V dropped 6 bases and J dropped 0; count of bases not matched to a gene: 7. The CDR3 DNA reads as TGCGCCAGCACCCGGACAGGGGGCGAAGCTAACTATGGCTACACCTTC. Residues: CASTRTGGEANYGYTF.

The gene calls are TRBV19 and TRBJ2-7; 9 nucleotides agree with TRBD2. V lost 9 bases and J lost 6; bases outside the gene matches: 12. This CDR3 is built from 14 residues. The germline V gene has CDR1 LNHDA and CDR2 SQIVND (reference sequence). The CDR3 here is CASSLSGSGSEQYF. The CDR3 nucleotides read TGTGCCAGCTCACTTAGCGGGAGTGGTTCCGAGCAGTACTTC.

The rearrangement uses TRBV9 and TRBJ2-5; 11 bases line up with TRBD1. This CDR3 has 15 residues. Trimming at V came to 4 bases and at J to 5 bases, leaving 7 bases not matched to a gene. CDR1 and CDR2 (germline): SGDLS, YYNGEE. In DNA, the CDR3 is TGTGCCAGCAGCCGAGCGGACAGGGGGCGGGAGACCCAGTACTTC. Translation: CASSRADRGRETQYF.

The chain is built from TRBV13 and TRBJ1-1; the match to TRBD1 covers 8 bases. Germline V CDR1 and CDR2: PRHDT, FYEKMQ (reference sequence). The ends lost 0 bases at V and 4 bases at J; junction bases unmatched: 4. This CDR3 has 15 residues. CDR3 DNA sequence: TGTGCCAGCAGCTTAGGAGGGACAGGCGGCACTGAAGCTTTCTTT. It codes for CASSLGGTGGTEAFF.

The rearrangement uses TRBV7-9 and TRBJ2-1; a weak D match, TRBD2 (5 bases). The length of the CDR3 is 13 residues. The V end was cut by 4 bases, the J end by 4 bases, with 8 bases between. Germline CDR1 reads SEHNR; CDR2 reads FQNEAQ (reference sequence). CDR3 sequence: CASSSDLYNEQFF. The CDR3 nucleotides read TGTGCCAGCAGCTCGGACTTGTACAATGAGCAGTTCTTC.

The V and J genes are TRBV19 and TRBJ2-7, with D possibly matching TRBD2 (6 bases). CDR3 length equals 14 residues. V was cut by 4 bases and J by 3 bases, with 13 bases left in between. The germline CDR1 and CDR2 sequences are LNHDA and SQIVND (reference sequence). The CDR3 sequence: CASSTDGLFYEQYF. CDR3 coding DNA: TGTGCCAGTAGTACGGACGGACTATTCTACGAGCAGTACTTC.

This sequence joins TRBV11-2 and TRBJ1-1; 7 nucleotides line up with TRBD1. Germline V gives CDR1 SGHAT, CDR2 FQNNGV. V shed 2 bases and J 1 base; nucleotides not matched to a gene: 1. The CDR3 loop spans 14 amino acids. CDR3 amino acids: CASSLNRGNTEAFF. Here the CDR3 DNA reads TGTGCCAGCAGCTTAAACAGGGGGAACACTGAAGCTTTCTTT.

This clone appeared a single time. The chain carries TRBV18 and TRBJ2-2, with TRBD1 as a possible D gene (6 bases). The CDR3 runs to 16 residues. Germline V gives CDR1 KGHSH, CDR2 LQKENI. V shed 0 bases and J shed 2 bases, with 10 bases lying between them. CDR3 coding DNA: TGTGCCAGCTCACCACCTGGACAGCTTAACACCGGGGAGCTGTTTTTT. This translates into CASSPPGQLNTGELFF.

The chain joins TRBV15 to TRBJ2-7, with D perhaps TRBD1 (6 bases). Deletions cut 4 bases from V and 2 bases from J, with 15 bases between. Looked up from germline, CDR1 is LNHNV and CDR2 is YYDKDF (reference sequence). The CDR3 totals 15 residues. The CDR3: CATSTTQKGAYEQYF. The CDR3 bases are TGTGCCACCAGCACAACTCAAAAGGGGGCCTACGAGCAGTACTTC.

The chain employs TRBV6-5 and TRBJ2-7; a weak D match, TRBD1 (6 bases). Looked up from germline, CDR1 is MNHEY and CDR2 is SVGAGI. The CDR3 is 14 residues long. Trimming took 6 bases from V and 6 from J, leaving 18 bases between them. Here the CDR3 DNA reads TGTGCCAGCAGCACGACAGGCCCCTCGAGCGAGCAGTACTTC. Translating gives CASSTTGPSSEQYF.

CDR3 protein: CASSGQAYEQYF. As DNA, the CDR3 is TGCGCCAGCAGCGGACAGGCCTACGAGCAGTACTTC. The genes are TRBV10-2 and TRBJ2-7, with 7 bases fitting TRBD1. V gave up 6 bases and J gave up 2 bases; unmatched junction bases: 1. Germline V gene data show CDR1 as WSHSY and CDR2 as SAAADI. This CDR3 spans 12 amino acids.